Detailed here is one T cell receptor beta chain. Its antigen remains unknown. The sample belongs to a study of cytomegalovirus exposure and HLA in healthy donors. Study results and limitations: Indistinguishable V segments, including TRBV6-2 and TRBV6-3, were excluded. A later analysis revealed that TCR association rates differed between HLA loci, peaking at DRB1 and bottoming out at HLA-C. As a later analysis revealed, most CMV-associated TCR beta chains appeared HLA-restricted.

Donors consisted of healthy bone marrow donors. In the PCR, 60 Vbeta and 13 Jbeta primers were used. Profiled with immunoSEQ multiplex PCR; TCRdb holds only in-frame clones, not every one. The data hold around 130,000 clones, with about 80% observed a single time. The V end was cut by 6 bases, the J end by 0 bases, with 16 bases between. The CDR3 loop spans 16 amino acids. In germline, CDR1 is LNHDA, CDR2 SQIVND (reference sequence). The TCR was taken from a man younger than 35 in good health and CMV-seronegative. This chain joins TRBV19 and TRBJ2-3; D might be TRBD1 (5 bases). The sample taken for sequencing was PBMCs. The CDR3 coding sequence is TGTGCCAGTAGCAGACAGTACCTAACTAGCACAGATACGCAGTATTTT. Its translation is CASSRQYLTSTDTQYF.